One and the same sample provided the 24 T cell receptor beta chains below, sequenced in a study of blood T cell repertoires in COVID-19. TCRdb keeps only in-frame clones here, not all; method: immunoSEQ multiplex PCR. The sample holds around 65,000 clones, roughly 81% seen once. The specimen sequenced was peripheral blood. The source is a human donor in a cohort sampled during active COVID-19.

V and J are TRBV18 and TRBJ2-1, with 11 bases identical to TRBD1. The CDR3 runs to 14 residues. V was pared by 3 bases and J by 8 bases, with 3 bases of the junction left unmatched. Germline-derived CDR1 and CDR2 are KGHSH and LQKENI. The CDR3 protein is CASSPRDRGDEQFF. The DNA of the CDR3 is TGTGCCAGCTCACCGAGGGACAGGGGGGATGAGCAGTTCTTC.

The chain carries TRBV15 and TRBJ2-1; 8 positions agree with TRBD2. This CDR3 spans 16 amino acids. Germline V gene lookup returns CDR1 LNHNV and CDR2 YYDKDF (reference sequence). The V segment lost 7 bases and the J segment 2 bases; nucleotides outside the gene matches: 10. CDR3 residues: CATTREASGAYNEQFF. CDR3 bases: TGTGCCACCACGCGGGAGGCTAGCGGTGCCTACAATGAGCAGTTCTTC.

Comments on this clone: Other DNA sequences from this sample encode an identical CDR3 as well. This CDR3 reads CASKGAYEQYF. CDR3 DNA: TGTGCCAGCAAGGGGGCCTACGAGCAGTACTTC. The chain employs TRBV2 and TRBJ2-7; D is perhaps TRBD1 (6 bases). Per the germline V gene, CDR1 is SNHLY and CDR2 is FYNNEI. The ends were cut back, 7 bases at V and 2 bases at J, with 6 bases in the middle. The CDR3 extends over 11 amino acids.

This clone was seen a handful of times. The chain recombines TRBV4-2 with TRBJ1-2, with TRBD1 as a possible D gene (5 bases). The CDR3 is 15 residues long. CDR1 and CDR2 from the germline V gene are LGHNA and YNFKEQ. Trimming left V 0 bases short and J 6 bases short, with 14 bases between. CDR3 DNA sequence: TGTGCCAGCAGCCAAGAAACAGGATTTGATGATGGCTACACCTTC. Protein: CASSQETGFDDGYTF.

The chain recombines TRBV25-1 with TRBJ1-2, with TRBD1 matching over 9 bases. Germline V lookup: CDR1 MGHDK, CDR2 SYGVNS. The CDR3 length is 15 residues. Losses at the gene ends were 3 bases for V and 6 bases for J; bases not matched to a gene: 8. For the CDR3, the DNA is TGTGCCAGCAGTGATTTAGGGACAGGGAGGCATGGCTACACCTTC. It is translated as CASSDLGTGRHGYTF.

V is TRBV5-1 and J is TRBJ2-1; D possibly corresponds to TRBD1 (5 bases). CDR1 is SGHRS, CDR2 YFSETQ, per germline. Trimming stripped 7 bases from V and 0 bases from J, with 11 bases between. The CDR3 consists of 14 residues. Here the CDR3 reads CASSDGHSYNEQFF. DNA for the CDR3: TGCGCCAGCTCGGACGGACACTCCTACAATGAGCAGTTCTTC. Together with reference TRBV5-1 and TRBJ2-1, the CDR3 gives the full variable domain: KAGVTQTPRYLIKTRGQQVTLSCSPISGHRSVSWYQQTPGQGLQFLFEYFSETQRNKGNFPGRFSGRQFSNSRSEMNVSTLELGDSALYLCASSDGHSYNEQFFGPGTRLTVL.

The CDR3 region has the DNA TGTGCCAGCAGCTTAGCGGGCCTCCCTAATGAAAAACTGTTTTTT. Translating gives CASSLAGLPNEKLFF. The gene calls are TRBV7-8 and TRBJ1-4, with no clear D. This CDR3 is built from 15 residues. CDR1 is SGHVS and CDR2 is FQNEAQ in the germline V gene. The ends were cut back, 0 bases at V and 3 bases at J, with 8 bases in the middle.

This sequence joins TRBV28 and TRBJ2-5; TRBD2 aligns across 12 bases. The trim removed 4 bases at V and 1 base at J, leaving 4 bases unmatched. Germline V gene lookup returns CDR1 MDHEN and CDR2 SYDVKM. There are 16 residues in the CDR3. CDR3 region: CASSSGLAGPQETQYF. In DNA, the CDR3 is TGTGCCAGCAGTTCGGGACTAGCGGGCCCCCAAGAGACCCAGTACTTC. Drawing the rest from reference TRBV28 and TRBJ2-5, the complete variable domain is DVKVTQSSRYLVKRTGEKVFLECVQDMDHENMFWYRQDPGLGLRLIYFSYDVKMKEKGDIPEGYSVSREKKERFSLILESASTNQTSMYLCASSSGLAGPQETQYFGPGTRLLVL.

The CDR3 loop reads CASSSFQTPGDYGYTF. The DNA for the CDR3 is TGTGCCAGCAGCTCATTCCAGACCCCGGGAGACTATGGCTACACCTTC. V gene TRBV7-9 combines with J gene TRBJ1-2; D ambiguous. This CDR3 is built from 16 residues. Germline V CDR1 and CDR2: SEHNR, FQNEAQ (reference sequence). The V gene lost 4 bases and the J gene lost 3 bases, with 18 bases spanning the gap.

This clone was counted between two and nine times. The J gene is TRBJ2-2, the V gene TRBV7-9, with TRBD1 identical over 7 bases. The V and J ends lost 6 bases and 6 bases, in that order; junction bases with no gene match: 7. This CDR3 comprises 14 residues. Germline loops: CDR1 SEHNR, CDR2 FQNEAQ (reference sequence). The CDR3 sequence is CASRGQPGAGELFF. CDR3 nucleotide sequence: TGTGCCAGCAGGGGACAGCCAGGGGCCGGGGAGCTGTTTTTT.

This chain links TRBV18 with TRBJ2-1, with D perhaps matching TRBD1 (6 bases). V lost 5 bases to trimming and J lost 10 bases, with 15 bases between them. This CDR3 has 13 residues. Germline lookup yields CDR1 KGHSH and CDR2 LQKENI. This CDR3 is CASSKQGMDEQFF. As DNA, the CDR3 is TGTGCCAGCTCAAAGCAGGGGATGGACGAGCAGTTCTTC.

This rearrangement joins TRBV27 to TRBJ2-3; D gene ambiguous. Trimming cost V 5 bases and J 0 bases, with 6 bases left between them. The CDR3 is 13 residues long. Germline-derived CDR1 and CDR2 are MNHEY and SMNVEV (reference sequence). The CDR3 DNA is TGTGCCAGCAGTCTAGTAAGCACAGATACGCAGTATTTT. Protein product: CASSLVSTDTQYF.

This rearrangement joins TRBV6-5 to TRBJ2-5; a possible D gene is TRBD1 (6 bases). In germline, CDR1 is MNHEY, CDR2 SVGAGI. Trimming took 4 bases from V and 5 from J, leaving 17 bases between them. The CDR3 covers 15 residues. CDR3 in DNA: TGTGCCAGCAGTTTTAGCCGTGGGGGCGGGGAGACCCAGTACTTC. It codes for CASSFSRGGGETQYF.

The chain combines TRBV12-3 or TRBV12-4 with TRBJ2-1; TRBD2 agrees at 7 bases. This CDR3 spans 13 amino acids. J was trimmed by 0 bases and V by 8 bases; bases with no gene match: 1. The DNA for the CDR3 is TGTGCCAGCGGGAGGGACTCCTACAATGAGCAGTTCTTC. Amino acids: CASGRDSYNEQFF.

This clone is classed as medium-sized. CDR3 protein: CASSQTSGELFF. The CDR3 nucleotides read TGTGCCAGCAGCCAAACAAGCGGGGAGCTGTTTTTT. This chain links TRBV3-1 (or the pseudogene TRBV3-2) with TRBJ2-2; D is unresolved. Per germline, CDR1 LGHDT and CDR2 YNNKEL (reference sequence). V dropped 2 bases and J dropped 7 bases, with 5 bases sitting between them. The CDR3 sequence is 12 residues long.

This chain connects TRBV28 to TRBJ1-3; D unresolved. The CDR3 is 15 amino acids. The ends were cut back, 3 bases at V and 0 bases at J, with 9 bases in the middle. Germline lookup yields CDR1 MDHEN and CDR2 SYDVKM. As DNA, the CDR3 is TGTGCCAGCAGTTTTGAACGGAGCTCTGGAAACACCATATATTTT. Translating gives CASSFERSSGNTIYF.

The chain combines TRBV28 with TRBJ2-1, with D maybe TRBD2 (6 bases). This CDR3 spans 16 amino acids. V dropped 5 bases and J dropped 3 bases, with 17 bases sitting between them. Germline V CDR1 and CDR2: MDHEN, SYDVKM. The DNA of the CDR3 is TGTGCCAGCAGTCCGCCCTCGGGCGGGATCTACAATGAGCAGTTCTTC. Amino acids: CASSPPSGGIYNEQFF.

The sample holds a few counts of this clone. V usage is TRBV5-4 and J usage is TRBJ1-3, with 12 nucleotides matching TRBD1. The CDR3 totals 17 residues. CDR1 is SGHNT, CDR2 YYREEE, per germline (reference sequence). V lost 3 bases and J lost 2; bases outside the gene matches: 6. CDR3 DNA: TGTGCCAGCAGCTCCCGGGACAGGGGGCGGGCTGGAAACACCATATATTTT. It specifies CASSSRDRGRAGNTIYF.

The V gene is TRBV19, the J gene TRBJ2-7, with a possible D match to TRBD1 (6 bases). The V end was cut by 5 bases, the J end by 3 bases, with 14 bases between. Germline CDR1 and CDR2: LNHDA and SQIVND (reference sequence). This CDR3 spans 14 amino acids. DNA of the CDR3: TGTGCCAGTAGTGGGGACATCCTTAGCTACGAGCAGTACTTC. It encodes CASSGDILSYEQYF. Based on the CDR3 plus reference TRBV19 and TRBJ2-7, the full variable domain is DGGITQSPKYLFRKEGQNVTLSCEQNLNHDAMYWYRQDPGQGLRLIYYSQIVNDFQKGDIAEGYSVSREKKESFPLTVTSAQKNPTAFYLCASSGDILSYEQYFGPGTRLTVT.

The chain is built from TRBV7-9 and TRBJ2-3; 7 nucleotides match TRBD2. This CDR3 region has 17 residues. Per the germline V gene, CDR1 is SEHNR and CDR2 is FQNEAQ (reference sequence). The trim removed 0 bases at V and 0 bases at J, leaving 6 bases unmatched. CDR3 in amino acids: CASSLAQLRESTDTQYF. The CDR3 coding sequence is TGTGCCAGCAGCTTAGCTCAGCTGCGGGAGAGCACAGATACGCAGTATTTT. The variable domain in full, with the rest retrieved from reference TRBV7-9 and TRBJ2-3, is DTGVSQNPRHKITKRGQNVTFRCDPISEHNRLYWYRQTLGQGPEFLTYFQNEAQLEKSRLLSDRFSAERPKGSFSTLEIQRTEQGDSAMYLCASSLAQLRESTDTQYFGPGTRLTVL.

The gene calls are TRBV27 and TRBJ2-2; TRBD2 matches at 7 bases. This CDR3 region has 14 residues. Germline-derived CDR1 and CDR2 are MNHEY and SMNVEV (reference sequence). Trimming took 7 bases from V and 1 from J; bases not matched to a gene: 3. CDR3 sequence (DNA): TGTGCCAGCACCCCGGGAGGGAACACCGGGGAGCTGTTTTTT. Its translation is CASTPGGNTGELFF.

This chain links TRBV5-6 with TRBJ2-6; 9 positions agree with TRBD1. The CDR3 is 16 residues long. V lost 3 bases and J lost 2; bases outside the gene matches: 3. The germline gives CDR1 SGHDT, CDR2 YYEEEE. CDR3 sequence reads: CASSSRDRAGANVLTF. The CDR3 nucleotides are TGTGCCAGCAGCTCCCGGGACAGGGCTGGGGCCAACGTCCTGACTTTC. Drawing the rest from reference TRBV5-6 and TRBJ2-6, the complete variable domain is DAGVTQSPTHLIKTRGQQVTLRCSPKSGHDTVSWYQQALGQGPQFIFQYYEEEERQRGNFPDRFSGHQFPNYSSELNVNALLLGDSALYLCASSSRDRAGANVLTFGAGSRLTVL.

The rearrangement links TRBV10-2 to TRBJ2-1; 10 nucleotides agree with TRBD2. The trim removed 3 bases at V and 9 bases at J, leaving 11 bases unmatched. This CDR3 contains 16 residues. The germline CDR1 and CDR2 sequences are WSHSY and SAAADI. The CDR3 DNA sequence: TGCGCCAGCAGTGACCTAGCGGGAGTACCAGGTGGTGAGCAGTTCTTC. Its protein is CASSDLAGVPGGEQFF.

The chain recombines TRBV19 with TRBJ2-7, with 7 bases aligning to TRBD1. V lost 7 bases, J lost 3 bases, and 6 bases stayed unmatched. This CDR3 region has 13 residues. Germline V CDR1 and CDR2: LNHDA, SQIVND (reference sequence). The CDR3: CASKGTDLYEQYF. CDR3 DNA: TGTGCCAGTAAGGGGACAGACCTCTACGAGCAGTACTTC.